This T cell receptor (beta chain) stems from a study of control samples from healthy donors and cancer patients. The assay was immunoSEQ multiplex PCR, and TCRdb's table has in-frame clones only and misses some. The table lists approximately 140,000 clones, around nine tenths of them singletons. This CDR3 is built from 14 residues. CDR1 SGHRS and CDR2 YFSETQ come from the germline V gene. Deletions cut 5 bases from V and 8 bases from J, with 14 bases between. The sample was blood. The source is a woman aged 25 to 39 in good health. The gene calls are TRBV5-1 and TRBJ1-6; D gene ambiguous. The CDR3: CASSFGLDDSPLHF. The CDR3 DNA is TGCGCCAGCAGTTTCGGGCTGGACGATTCACCCCTCCACTTT.